This T cell receptor (beta chain) was sequenced during a study of Tregs in tolerant kidney transplant recipients. For the study at large: Recipients received nonmyeloablative bone marrow transplants from related graft donors, with transient mixed chimerism. General observations from the study: For some patients, primers changed over time, blocking nucleotide-level comparison. Antigen-driven expansion was suggested because donor-specific Tregs expanded more than all Tregs in tolerant patients.

The germline CDR1 and CDR2 sequences are DFQATT and SNEGSKA (reference sequence). V gave up 4 bases and J gave up 5 bases; unmatched junction bases: 10. The CDR3 has 15 amino acids. Some clones are missing from TCRdb's copy, which holds only in-frame ones; the method was immunoSEQ multiplex PCR. The sample includes 50,000 or so clones. Thawed PBMCs were FACS-sorted into unstimulated CD4+CD25+CD127- regulatory T cells, CD4+CD25- non-regulatory cells, CD4 and CD8 cells. A remark on this clone: Its antigen is still unknown. The CDR3 end lies 3 residues beyond the end of the read and is filled in from the germline J gene.

The chain joins TRBV20-1 to TRBJ2-7, with 11 bases identical to TRBD1. The sample consisted of CD4+ T cells from blood, taken before the transplant. The sequence was collected from a human donor who received a combined kidney and bone marrow transplant. CDR3 amino acids: CSAKESGTGGNEQYF. The CDR3 bases that were read are TGCAGTGCTAAGGAATCCGGGACAGGGGGGAACGAG.